The entry that follows covers one TCR beta chain sequence. This clone was counted a few times. This receptor's antigen is unknown. There are no base qualities to consult, and no much larger clone falls within one base. From each donor, a single peripheral blood sample of 95 to 150 mL on average was drawn into heparinised tubes. Naive, central memory, regulatory and stem cell-like memory CD4+ T cells were sorted on a BD FACSAria II using a panel including CD45RO, CCR7, CD25, CD127, CD95 and CD27. Every sorted population had a purity above 95%. PBMCs were isolated right away by Lymphoprep density gradient centrifugation and were stained directly, without culture. So that batch effects would be minimized, each experiment stained and sorted samples in pairs, pairing one healthy donor with one patient. There are 14 amino acids in the CDR3, from cysteine to phenylalanine inclusive. Only CDR3 DNA is held: 42 bases, read in frame from base 1. Reading the germline V gene gives CDR1 SNHLY and CDR2 FYNNEI. V is trimmed back by 11 bases and J by 6 bases, and the junction contains 12 bases that no gene match accounts for.

The entry originates in a study of beta chain features in type 1 diabetes (dated by TCRdb to between 2017 and 2018). For the study in its entirety: No differences in mean age, gender distribution, total cell number or subset yield were found between patients and healthy donors. A total of under 140,000,000 sorted cells were examined across all samples, and the number of cells per subset was strongly correlated with RNA yield. The study compared TCRB repertoires of sorted circulating CD4+ T cell subsets between recently diagnosed type 1 diabetes patients and matched healthy donors. Whereas all 30 or so donors provided naive and central memory subsets, regulatory and stem cell-like memory subsets were isolated from just 8 patients and about eight healthy donors.

General findings and caveats noted by the study authors: In all four CD4+ subsets, TCRB CDR3 length was moderately but significantly shorter in type 1 diabetes patients. The naive, central memory and regulatory TCRB repertoires appeared to resemble one another more closely among patients than among healthy donors. At VDJ recombination sites, patients with type 1 diabetes made fewer insertions and deleted more nucleotides, a pattern implying thymic rearrangement abnormalities. Because cDNA was sequenced instead of genomic DNA, activated cells with high expression could be over-represented, although the groups did not differ in activation or CD3 levels. Because the HLA sub-analyses included only small numbers of individuals, any influence of HLA type on TCRB rearrangement was left unresolved. Shorter templates might be favored by PCR, yet because patient and control samples were amplified and corrected together, any such skew would affect both groups equally.

All of the isolated RNA was reverse transcribed with the High Capacity cDNA Reverse Transcription Kit, so expressed TCRB transcripts were sequenced. Naive, central memory and regulatory T cell samples underwent deep immunoSEQ sequencing, averaging about 3.5 million total reads per sample. Sorted cells were lysed in RLT buffer and RNA was extracted with DNase-treated RNeasy Micro or Mini kits, depending on cell number. To prevent cross-contamination, every cell subset was processed on its own, while patient and healthy donor samples were processed together. TCRB sequences were amplified from cDNA with the immunoSEQ multiplex PCR, producing 87-bp fragments spanning the CDR3 region. The amplicons were sequenced using the Illumina HiSeq platform. On the authors' methods: PCR bias was computationally corrected using synthetic template baselines, reads within Hamming distance 2 were collapsed, and singletons that could not be merged were discarded. Reads were aligned against IMGT so that V, D and J genes, CDR3 length and insertions or deletions at six rearrangement sites could be assigned. Within each subset, clonotype counts were normalized to sorted cell number, after which true diversity and Gini coefficients were computed with the tcR R package. Repertoire sharing was quantified using the overlap coefficient calculated on TCRB nucleotide sequences. As a proxy for the pre-selection repertoire, out-of-frame TCRB sequences from naive cells were analyzed. TCRdb's version of the immuneACCESS table is confined to in-frame rearrangements and falls short of the full clone set. An unresolved V gene accounts for under half of the shortfall where checked; the remainder is of unknown origin. V and J calls and clone size are those listed in that table; D and trimming were worked out from the DNA. The sample table shows under 450,000 clones, and about 14% are seen once. Under 0.02% of the sample comes from the top ten.

The clonotype was recovered from a young woman in good health. In this chain, TRBV2 is recombined with TRBJ2-1, and 8 bases in between align with TRBD2. Sequencing was done on a sample of naive CD4+ T cells from blood. The intended sense of this specimen's cell subset or site label: true naive CD4+ T cells. The CDR3 region: CAGSTRLASNEQFF. The nucleotide sequence is given as TGTGCCGGTAGCACCCGACTAGCGAGCAATGAGCAGTTCTTC. When the CDR3 is completed using the reference TRBV2 and TRBJ2-1 genes on either side, the full variable domain is EPEVTQTPSHQVTQMGQEVILRCVPISNHLYFYWYRQILGQKVEFLVSFYNNEISEKSEIFDDQFSVERPDGSNFTLKIRSTKLEDSAMYFCAGSTRLASNEQFFGPGTRLTVL.